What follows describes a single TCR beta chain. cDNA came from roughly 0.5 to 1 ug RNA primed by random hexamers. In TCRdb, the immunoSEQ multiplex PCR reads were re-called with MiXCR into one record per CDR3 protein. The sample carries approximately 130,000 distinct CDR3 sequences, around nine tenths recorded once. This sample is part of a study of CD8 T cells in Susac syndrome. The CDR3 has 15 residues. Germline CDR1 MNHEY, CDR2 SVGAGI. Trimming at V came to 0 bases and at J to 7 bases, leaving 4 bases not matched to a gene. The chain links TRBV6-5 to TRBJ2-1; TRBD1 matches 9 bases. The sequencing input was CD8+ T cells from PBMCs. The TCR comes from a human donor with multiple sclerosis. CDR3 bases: TGTGCCAGCAGTTACTCCGGGACAGGGTGGAATGAGCAGTTCTTC. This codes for CASSYSGTGWNEQFF.